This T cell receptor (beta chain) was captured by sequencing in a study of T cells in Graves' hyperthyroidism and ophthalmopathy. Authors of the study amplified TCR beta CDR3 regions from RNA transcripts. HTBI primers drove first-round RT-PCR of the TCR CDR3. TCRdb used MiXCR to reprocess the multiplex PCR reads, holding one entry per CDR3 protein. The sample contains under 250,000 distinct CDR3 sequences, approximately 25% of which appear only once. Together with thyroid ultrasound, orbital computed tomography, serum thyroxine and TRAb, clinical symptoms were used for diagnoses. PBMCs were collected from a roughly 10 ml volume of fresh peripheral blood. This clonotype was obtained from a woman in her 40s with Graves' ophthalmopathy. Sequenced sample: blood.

The CDR3 DNA reads as TGTGCCAGTCGGGACGCGACCTACGAGCAGTACTTC. Translation: CASRDATYEQYF. This chain uses TRBV9 with TRBJ2-7; D assignment may be TRBD1 or TRBD2 (5 bases each). V lost 8 bases and J 2 bases, leaving 11 bases between the germline ends. This CDR3 has 12 residues. Germline V lookup: CDR1 SGDLS, CDR2 YYNGEE.